The entry that follows covers one TCR beta chain sequence. Its antigen is as yet unknown. 5'RACE template switching with UMIs generated TCR beta cDNA. TCRdb re-called the 5' RACE reads, yielding one record per CDR3 amino acid sequence without DNA. The sample table sets out 300,000 to 500,000 distinct CDR3 sequences. The data belong to a study of T cells expressing NK-cell markers. Germline CDR1 reads SGHVS; CDR2 reads FQNEAQ. The CDR3 has 15 amino acids. Study results and limitations: HCMV specificity of the expanded NKG2C+ T cell clones was not established.

V gene TRBV7-8 combines with J gene TRBJ1-4; checking the TCRdb D call of TRBD1 is not possible without DNA. Input material: blood T cells: a sorted CD56 or NKG2C T cell subset, CD4+ or CD8+ T cells, or bulk PBMC T cells (not recorded which). The TCR sequence derives from a woman aged 45-65 years in good health. Here the CDR3 reads CASSSDRATNEKLFF.